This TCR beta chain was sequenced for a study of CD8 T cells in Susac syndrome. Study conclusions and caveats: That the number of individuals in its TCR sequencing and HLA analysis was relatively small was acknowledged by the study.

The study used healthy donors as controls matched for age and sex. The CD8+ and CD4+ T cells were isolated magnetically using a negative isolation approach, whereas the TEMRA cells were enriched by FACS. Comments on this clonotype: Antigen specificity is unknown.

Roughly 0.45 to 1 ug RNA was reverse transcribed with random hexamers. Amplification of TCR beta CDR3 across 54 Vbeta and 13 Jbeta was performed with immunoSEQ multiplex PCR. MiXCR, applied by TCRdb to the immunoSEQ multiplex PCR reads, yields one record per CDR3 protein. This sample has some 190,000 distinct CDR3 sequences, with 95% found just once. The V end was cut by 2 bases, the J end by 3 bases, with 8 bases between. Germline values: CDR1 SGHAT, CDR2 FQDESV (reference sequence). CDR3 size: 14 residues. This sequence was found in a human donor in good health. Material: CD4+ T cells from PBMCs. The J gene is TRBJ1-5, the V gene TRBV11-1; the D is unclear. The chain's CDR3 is CASSLYGSNQPQHF. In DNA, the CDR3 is TGTGCCAGCAGCTTATACGGATCCAATCAGCCCCAGCATTTT.